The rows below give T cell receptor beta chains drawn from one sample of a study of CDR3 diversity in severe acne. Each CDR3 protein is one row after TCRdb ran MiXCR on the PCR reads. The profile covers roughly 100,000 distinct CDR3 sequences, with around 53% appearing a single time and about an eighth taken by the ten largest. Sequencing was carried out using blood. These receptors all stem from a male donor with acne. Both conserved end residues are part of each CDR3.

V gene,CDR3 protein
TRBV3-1,CASSQSMTSGRSDEQFF
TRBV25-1,CATSKFRDRDYGYTF
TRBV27,CASSYYGEQFF
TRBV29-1,CSVEDPRFPGANVLTF
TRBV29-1,CSVEGNRGGQYF
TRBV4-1,CASSPNDRDPDAEQYF
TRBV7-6,CASSLGLGGGETQYF
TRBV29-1,CSVGPLRKDGYTF
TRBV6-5,CASSPSPGGRTGELFF
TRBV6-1,CASSERPQGDREQYF
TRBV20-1,CSARGRTSGPYEQYF
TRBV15,CATSRVRDDQPQHF
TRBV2,CASRTSGIAYEQYF
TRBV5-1,CASSLVGVPEAFF
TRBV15,CATSREGLAGVDEQYF
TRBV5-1,CASSPRSMNTEAFF
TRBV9,CASSVVDGQGVIAGANVLTF
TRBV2,CASRMTISYEKLFF
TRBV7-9,CASSLTGVNSPLHF
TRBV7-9,CASSHPDGVEQYF
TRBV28,CASSWYTAEAFF
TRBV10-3,CAISDGWGLNTEAFF
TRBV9,CASSVWQGMNYGYTF
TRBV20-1,CSARDPGQGLSSSGANVLTF
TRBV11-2,CASSPHGGLKETQYF
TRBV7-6,CASSARLAGDFGELFF
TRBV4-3,CASSQIGTDLTYEQYF
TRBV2,CASSEGQGLDEQYF
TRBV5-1,CASSPANDLSKKKKLFF
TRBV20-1,CSARDEDFPYEQYF
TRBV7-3,CASSLTAEHEQYF
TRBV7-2,CASSLGRYSAEYF
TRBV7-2,CASSPGTIEQYF
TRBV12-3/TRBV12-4,CASSQTGLEQYF
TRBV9,CASGWDRGLNTEAFF
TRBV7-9,CASSQEMAQQETQYF
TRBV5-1,CASSPDSLEAFF
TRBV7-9,CASSPGLGTPSYEQYF
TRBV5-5,CASNFYEQYF
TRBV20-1,CSASLAGGTDTQYF
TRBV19,CASSMSRTDTQCF
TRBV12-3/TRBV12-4,CASSFSGTDNTEAFF
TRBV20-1,CSARDLGAPGNYGYTF
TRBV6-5,CAIRAGTEYNSPLHF
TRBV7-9,CASTTLLAGPPLTTFETQYF
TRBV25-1,CASSVPGAYGYTF
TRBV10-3,CASSPGRAAEQYF
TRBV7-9,CASSLVGGVDVLTF
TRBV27,CASSLSAPGGEGYTF
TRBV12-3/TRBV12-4,CASSPTRNEQYF
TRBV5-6,CASSLSGSLYGETQYF
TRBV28,CASSFFDEQYF
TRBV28,CASAPGRLNTGELFF
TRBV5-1,CASTPRGQGADSYEQYF
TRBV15,CATGERSSGNTIYF
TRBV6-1,CATSGQGWTGELFF
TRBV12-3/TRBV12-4,CASSSTDRRGYGYTF
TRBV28,CASSFPGTEGKNGGYTF
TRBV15,CATSRVPGTDTQYF
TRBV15,CATSREVDSPLHF